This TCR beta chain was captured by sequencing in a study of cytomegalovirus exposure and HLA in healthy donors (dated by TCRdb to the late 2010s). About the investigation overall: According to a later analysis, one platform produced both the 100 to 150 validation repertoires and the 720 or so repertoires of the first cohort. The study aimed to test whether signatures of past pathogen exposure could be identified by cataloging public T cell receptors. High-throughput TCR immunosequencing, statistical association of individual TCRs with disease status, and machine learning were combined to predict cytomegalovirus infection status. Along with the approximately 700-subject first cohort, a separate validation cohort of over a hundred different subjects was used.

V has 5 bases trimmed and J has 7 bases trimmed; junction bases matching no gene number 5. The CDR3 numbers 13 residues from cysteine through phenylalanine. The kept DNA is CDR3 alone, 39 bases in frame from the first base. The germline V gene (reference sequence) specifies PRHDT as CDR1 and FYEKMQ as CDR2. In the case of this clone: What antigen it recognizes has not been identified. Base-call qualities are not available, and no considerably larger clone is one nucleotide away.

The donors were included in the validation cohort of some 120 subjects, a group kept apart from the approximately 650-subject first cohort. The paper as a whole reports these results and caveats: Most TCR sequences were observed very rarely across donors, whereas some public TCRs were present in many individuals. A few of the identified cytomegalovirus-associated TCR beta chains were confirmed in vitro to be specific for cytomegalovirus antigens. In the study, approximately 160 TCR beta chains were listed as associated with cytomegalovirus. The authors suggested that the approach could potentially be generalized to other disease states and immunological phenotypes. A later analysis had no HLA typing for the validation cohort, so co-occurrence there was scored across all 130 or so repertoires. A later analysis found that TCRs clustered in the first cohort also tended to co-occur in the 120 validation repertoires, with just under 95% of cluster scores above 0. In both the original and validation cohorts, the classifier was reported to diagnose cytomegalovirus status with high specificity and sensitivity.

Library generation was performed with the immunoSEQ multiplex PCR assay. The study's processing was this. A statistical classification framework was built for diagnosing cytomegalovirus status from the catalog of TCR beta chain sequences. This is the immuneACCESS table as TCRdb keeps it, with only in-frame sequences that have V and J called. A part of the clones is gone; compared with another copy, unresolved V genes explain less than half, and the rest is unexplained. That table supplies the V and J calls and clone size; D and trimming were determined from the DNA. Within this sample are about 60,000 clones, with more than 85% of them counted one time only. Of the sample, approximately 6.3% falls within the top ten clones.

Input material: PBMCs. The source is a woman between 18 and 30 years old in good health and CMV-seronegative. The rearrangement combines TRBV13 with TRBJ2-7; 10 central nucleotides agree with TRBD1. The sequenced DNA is TGTGCCAGCAGCCGACAGGGGGCATGGGAGCAGTACTTC. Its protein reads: CASSRQGAWEQYF. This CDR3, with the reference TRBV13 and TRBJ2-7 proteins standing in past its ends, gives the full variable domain AAGVIQSPRHLIKEKRETATLKCYPIPRHDTVYWYQQGPGQDPQFLISFYEKMQSDKGSIPDRFSAQQFSDYHSELNMSSLELGDSALYFCASSRQGAWEQYFGPGTRLTVT.